This record concerns one T cell receptor beta chain sequence. Its specificity is not known. An end of the junction differs from the germline gene, which may be a read error. These data belong to a study of T cell responses to AZD1222 COVID-19 vaccine. Study-level findings and limits: Spike-specific TCR breadth and depth both grew after two AZD1222 doses. All repertoire sampling was performed exclusively after the peak T cell response. White British ancestry dominated among donors, who included more females, and clonal diversity was possibly underestimated. The CD4 TCRs associated with vaccination extended across spike and predominated at 160-218 and 743-854.

This CDR3 has 18 residues. CDR1 LGHNA and CDR2 YNFKEQ come from the germline V gene. Assay used: immunoSEQ multiplex PCR; TCRdb lists only in-frame clones, some missing. This sample has approximately 100,000 clones, with more than 90% found just once. The starting material was peripheral blood, obtained on day 0 of AZD1222 vaccination. The TCR originated in an adult in good health. The chain couples TRBV4-2 to TRBJ2-7; 10 bases map to TRBD2. The CDR3 nucleotides are TGTGCCAGCAGCCAACGGGCTAGCGGGAGCTTGTCCTCCGACGAGCAGTACTTC. Translated: CASSQRASGSLSSDEQYF.